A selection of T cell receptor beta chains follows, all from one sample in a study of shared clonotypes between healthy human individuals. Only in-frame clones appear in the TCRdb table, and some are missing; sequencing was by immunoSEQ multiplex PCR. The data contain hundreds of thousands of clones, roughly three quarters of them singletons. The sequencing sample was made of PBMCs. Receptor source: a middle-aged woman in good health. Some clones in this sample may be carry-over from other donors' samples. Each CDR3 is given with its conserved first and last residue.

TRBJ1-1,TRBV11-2,CASSRYGGPGEAFF
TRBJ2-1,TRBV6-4,CASSIASYNEQFF
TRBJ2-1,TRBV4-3,CASSQDHGGDEQFF
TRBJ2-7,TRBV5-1,CASSQTGEAYEQYF
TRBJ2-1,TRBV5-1,CASKPNSAIDEQFF
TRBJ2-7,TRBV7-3,CASSLMGYRGEYEQYF
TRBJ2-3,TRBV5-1,CASSLAGTASTDTQYF
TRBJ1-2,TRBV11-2,CASSLFVQIFYGYTF
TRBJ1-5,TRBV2,CASSSWHSNQPQHF
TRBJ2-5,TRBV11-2,CASSLGLADAETQYF
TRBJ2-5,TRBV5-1,CASSLLGEETQYF
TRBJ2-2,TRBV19,CASSSSVRGELFF
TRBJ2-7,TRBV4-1,CASSQVQGGIYEQYF
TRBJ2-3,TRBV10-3,CATVGLAGASDTQYF
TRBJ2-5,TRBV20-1,CSARGQETQYF
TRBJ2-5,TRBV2,CASSRQQETQYF
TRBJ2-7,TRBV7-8,CASSRRQGSYEQYF
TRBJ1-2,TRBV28,CASSLQGALGYGYTF
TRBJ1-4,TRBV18,CASSPTGFNEKLFF
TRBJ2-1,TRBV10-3,CAIKKESLRVSEQFF
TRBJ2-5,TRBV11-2,CASSPQGLAGEETQYF
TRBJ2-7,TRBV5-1,CASSSTGANYEQYF
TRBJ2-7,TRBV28,CASSHRPYGSGNYEQYF
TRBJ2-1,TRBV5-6,CASSLRLGEQFF
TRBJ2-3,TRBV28,CASRARLAGLSDTQYF
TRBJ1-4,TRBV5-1,CASSLQDQNEKLFF
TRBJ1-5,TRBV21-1,CASSQDKQPQHF
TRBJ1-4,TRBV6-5,CASSYSGTGAEKLFF
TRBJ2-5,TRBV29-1,CSGGVTGETQYF
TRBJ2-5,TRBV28,CASTLTGPETQYF
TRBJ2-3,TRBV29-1,CSGRDGGITDTQYF
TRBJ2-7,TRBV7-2,CASSFGTSGEPYEQYF
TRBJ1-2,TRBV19,CASGDRGFSYGYTF
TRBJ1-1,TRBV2,CASRADRNTEAFF
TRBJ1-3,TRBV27,CASSQQGSPGNTIYF
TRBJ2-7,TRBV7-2,CASSLANRVGYEQYF
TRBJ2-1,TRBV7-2,CASSPGVGYNEQFF
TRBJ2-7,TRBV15,CATSRPKGGPSYEQYF
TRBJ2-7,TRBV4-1,CASSRAGPLAYEQYF
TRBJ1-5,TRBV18,CASSPDQDQPQHF
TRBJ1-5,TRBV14,CASSQDLRRQKSNQPQHF
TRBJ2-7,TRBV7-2,CASSPARALTYEQYF
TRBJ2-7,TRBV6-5,CASGGVRESEQYF
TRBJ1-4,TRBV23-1,CASSQSSGTFGEKLFF
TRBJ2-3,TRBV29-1,CSVEVRSGRDTQYF
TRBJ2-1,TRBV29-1,CSVTRDTDYNEQFF
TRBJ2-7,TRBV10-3,CASAGGTYEQYF
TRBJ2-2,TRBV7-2,CASSKAYAGELFF
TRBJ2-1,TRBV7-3,CASTAGGPNEQFF